The 7 T cell receptor beta chains presented below share a single source sample, sequenced in a study of spatial heterogeneity in lung cancer. Whole-study results and caveats: Counts that tracked tumor mutation counts were those of expanded intratumoral alpha and beta TCRs.

One entry per CDR3 protein results from TCRdb running MiXCR on the 5' RACE reads. This table has under 500 distinct CDR3 sequences, 55% to 65% appearing once. What these receptors recognize is not known. Sample time point: sample taken at primary tumor resection. Source: lung tumor tissue, taken at surgery. The receptor set was obtained from a male donor with early-stage non-small cell lung cancer.

Comments on this clonotype: The library was prepared for alpha chains; this beta chain is a stray read, so its frequency means little. This chain links TRBV10-3 with TRBJ2-6; D is uncertain. The CDR3 runs 17 residues. Germline V gene lookup returns CDR1 ENHRY and CDR2 SYGVKD. Trimming removed 4 bases at V and 0 bases at J, with 13 bases between. In DNA, the CDR3 is TGTGCCATCAGTGCCTTTGGCACCAGCTCTGGGGCCAACGTCCTGACTTTC. This encodes CAISAFGTSSGANVLTF.

Only one count was recorded for this clonotype. A library prepared for alpha chains yielded this beta chain as an off-target read; its size is of little meaning. This chain uses TRBV4-2 with TRBJ1-6; D unclear. Germline loops: CDR1 LGHNA, CDR2 YNFKEQ. The CDR3 extends over 17 amino acids. With 3 bases removed from V and 6 bases from J, the gap between germline ends came to 18 bases. CDR3 residues: CASSHLLPDGPNSPLHF. The CDR3 bases are TGTGCCAGCAGCCACCTCCTGCCGGACGGCCCTAATTCACCCCTCCACTTT.

Turning to this clonotype: Since it is a stray read in a library aimed at alpha chains, this beta chain has a size that is not meaningful. V usage is TRBV5-1 and J usage is TRBJ1-5; D is undetermined. Germline CDR1 and CDR2: SGHRS and YFSETQ. Trimming took off 3 bases at V and 0 bases at J, with 4 bases between the two ends. The CDR3 covers 13 residues. CDR3 nucleotide sequence: TGCGCCAGCAGCTGGGATAGCAATCAGCCCCAGCATTTT. This gives the protein CASSWDSNQPQHF.

Notes on this clonotype: Little can be read into the size of this beta chain, an off-target read in a library designed for alpha chains. The CDR3 bases are TGTGCCTGGAAACAGGTATCGGAAGCTTTCTTT. It encodes CAWKQVSEAFF. V is TRBV30 and J is TRBJ1-1, with D maybe TRBD1 (5 bases). The V and J ends lost 4 bases and 8 bases respectively, with 11 bases between them. The CDR3 has 11 amino acids. Germline V gene lookup returns CDR1 GTSNPN and CDR2 SVGIG (reference sequence).

This clonotype was seen once. Since the library was made to target alpha chains, this beta chain is a stray read and its abundance is not meaningful. The chain uses TRBV2 and TRBJ2-1, with TRBD2 matching over 9 bases. V was clipped by 3 bases and J by 5 bases; unmatched bases: 5. This CDR3 region has 15 residues. Germline V lookup: CDR1 SNHLY, CDR2 FYNNEI. CDR3 DNA: TGTGCCAGCAGTGATTCCCTAGCGGGGAACAATGAGCAGTTCTTC. It encodes CASSDSLAGNNEQFF. The entire variable domain, with the rest obtained from reference TRBV2 and TRBJ2-1, is as follows: EPEVTQTPSHQVTQMGQEVILRCVPISNHLYFYWYRQILGQKVEFLVSFYNNEISEKSEIFDDQFSVERPDGSNFTLKIRSTKLEDSAMYFCASSDSLAGNNEQFFGPGTRLTVL.

As concerns this clonotype: The size of this beta chain means little, since it is a stray read in a library made for alpha chains. The chain combines TRBV29-1 with TRBJ1-1; D ambiguous. Trimming left V 5 bases short and J 6 bases short, with 13 bases between. CDR1 is SQVTM, CDR2 ANQGSEA, per germline. This CDR3 has 12 residues. The CDR3 here is CSVKPSGAEAFF. The CDR3 DNA sequence: TGCAGCGTTAAACCCTCCGGGGCTGAAGCTTTCTTT.

About this clonotype: Since the library was made to target alpha chains, this beta chain is a stray read and its abundance is not meaningful. V and J are TRBV20-1 and TRBJ1-1; D might be TRBD1 (6 bases). V gave up 1 base and J gave up 7 bases, with 13 bases separating them. The CDR3 runs 13 residues. Germline V gene data show CDR1 as DFQATT and CDR2 as SNEGSKA (reference sequence). CDR3 sequence reads: CSARVHRENEAFF. Here the CDR3 DNA reads TGCAGTGCTAGAGTTCACAGGGAGAATGAAGCTTTCTTT.